The 16 T cell receptor beta chains in this list originate from one sample, sequenced in a study of early T cells in non-severe SARS-CoV-2 infection. MiXCR, run by TCRdb on the 5' RACE reads, gives a single entry per CDR3 protein. The sample shows more than 20,000 distinct CDR3 sequences, 3% to 4.5% of them seen only once. The specimen sequenced was whole blood. The receptors derive from an adult who was a healthcare worker with PCR-confirmed SARS-CoV-2 infection or an uninfected control (not recorded which).

This clonotype was found many times. The gene calls are TRBV3-1 and TRBJ2-1, with 13 bases lining up with TRBD2. Germline-derived CDR1 and CDR2 are LGHDT and YNNKEL (reference sequence). Trimming took 0 bases from V and 0 from J; bases not matched to a gene: 2. The CDR3 contains 18 residues. The CDR3 is CASSQDGLAGVSYNEQFF. The CDR3 DNA reads TGTGCCAGCAGCCAAGACGGACTAGCGGGGGTCTCCTACAATGAGCAGTTCTTC.

This chain joins TRBV27 and TRBJ2-2; the D is unclear. CDR1 is MNHEY and CDR2 is SMNVEV in the germline V gene (reference sequence). This CDR3 has 14 residues. V lost 3 bases and J 4 bases, leaving 9 bases between the germline ends. CDR3 bases: TGTGCCAGCAGTTTCGGCCCCGTCACCGGGGAGCTGTTTTTT. It translates to CASSFGPVTGELFF.

This clonotype came up many times. The chain is built from TRBV3-1 and TRBJ2-1; no clear D gene. The CDR3 runs to 15 residues. Trimming pared 4 bases from V and 2 bases from J, leaving 12 bases between. CDR1 LGHDT and CDR2 YNNKEL come from the germline V gene (reference sequence). The CDR3 DNA is TGTGCCAGCAGCCTGATGTCGTTCACCTACAATGAGCAGTTCTTC. This translates into CASSLMSFTYNEQFF.

This clonotype was seen at least ten times. J is TRBJ1-5 and V is TRBV7-3; D gene unclear. Deletions cut 5 bases from V and 3 bases from J, with 8 bases between. CDR3 length equals 13 residues. Germline-derived CDR1 and CDR2 are SGHTA and FQGTGA. The CDR3 region is CASSPGVNQPQHF. The CDR3 coding sequence is TGTGCCAGCAGCCCTGGAGTCAATCAGCCCCAGCATTTT.

This clonotype was counted at least ten times. J is TRBJ1-2 and V is TRBV5-6; D uncertain. The V and J ends lost 1 base and 0 bases respectively, with 7 bases between them. CDR3 size: 14 residues. The V gene's germline CDR1 is SGHDT and CDR2 YYEEEE. As DNA, the CDR3 is TGTGCCAGCAGCTTGAGGACCGCTAACTATGGCTACACCTTC. This gives the protein CASSLRTANYGYTF.

This clonotype was counted ten times or more. The chain is built from TRBV15 and TRBJ2-1; 10 bases are shared with TRBD2. Germline values: CDR1 LNHNV, CDR2 YYDKDF (reference sequence). Unmatched junction bases numbered 15, after V lost 5 bases and J lost 14 bases. The CDR3 is 15 amino acids. CDR3 residues: CATSFYSGRSAGKFF. CDR3 bases: TGTGCCACCAGCTTCTATAGCGGGAGGTCGGCTGGGAAGTTCTTC.

This clonotype was picked up many times. The chain combines TRBV7-2 with TRBJ2-4; D may match TRBD1 or TRBD2 (6 bases each). V lost 10 bases, J lost 0 bases, and 13 bases lay in between. The CDR3 is 14 amino acids. The germline V gene encodes CDR1 SGHTA and CDR2 FQGNSA. CDR3 sequence: CATSGGGAKNIQYF. CDR3 DNA: TGTGCCACGTCCGGAGGGGGAGCCAAAAACATTCAGTACTTC.

This clonotype was seen at least ten times. The chain joins TRBV4-3 to TRBJ2-5, with D possibly matching TRBD1 (5 bases). V lost 2 bases and J lost 2, with 15 bases in between. Germline V lookup: CDR1 LGHNA, CDR2 YSLEER. The CDR3 spans 16 residues. DNA of the CDR3: TGCGCCAGCAGCCAACTACACCTGGCAGGGCAAGAGACCCAGTACTTC. Amino acids: CASSQLHLAGQETQYF.

The sample holds many counts of this clonotype. The chain uses TRBV29-1 and TRBJ1-2, with unresolved D. Trimming cost V 1 base and J 1 base, with 7 bases left between them. CDR1 and CDR2 from the germline V gene are SQVTM and ANQGSEA. This CDR3 is 13 amino acids long. The CDR3 region is CSVEALGNYGYTF. The CDR3 DNA is TGCAGCGTTGAAGCTCTCGGTAACTATGGCTACACCTTC. Variable domain in full (rest from reference TRBV29-1 and TRBJ1-2): SAVISQKPSRDICQRGTSLTIQCQVDSQVTMMFWYRQQPGQSLTLIATANQGSEATYESGFVIDKFPISRPNLTFSTLTVSNMSPEDSSIYLCSVEALGNYGYTFGSGTRLTVV.

This clonotype has at least ten counts. The V and J genes are TRBV5-1 and TRBJ2-1; no clear D. The CDR3 is made up of 12 amino acids. V was clipped by 0 bases and J by 8 bases, with 6 bases between them. The germline V gene encodes CDR1 SGHRS and CDR2 YFSETQ. The CDR3 protein is CASSLGLYEQFF. The CDR3 DNA reads TGCGCCAGCAGCTTGGGTCTCTATGAGCAGTTCTTC.

This clonotype was picked up a small number of times. V usage is TRBV7-2 and J usage is TRBJ2-5; D call uncertain. The CDR3 runs to 14 residues. V lost 3 bases to trimming and J lost 3 bases, with 11 bases between them. The germline V gene has CDR1 SGHTA and CDR2 FQGNSA. The DNA of the CDR3 is TGTGCCAGCAGCTTCTTGGGGATTGAAGAGACCCAGTACTTC. Its translation: CASSFLGIEETQYF.

This clonotype was detected ten times or more. The chain couples TRBV11-2 to TRBJ1-1; TRBD1 matches at 8 bases. The germline CDR1 and CDR2 sequences are SGHAT and FQNNGV. V dropped 1 base and J dropped 3; count of bases not matched to a gene: 4. CDR3 length equals 15 residues. The CDR3 region is CASSLGTGLDTEAFF. The CDR3 DNA reads as TGTGCCAGCAGCTTAGGGACAGGGTTGGACACTGAAGCTTTCTTT.

This clonotype showed up many times. This chain joins TRBV13 and TRBJ2-3, with TRBD2 matching 9 bases. V dropped 4 bases and J dropped 4; count of bases not matched to a gene: 6. The CDR3 has 15 amino acids. The germline CDR1 and CDR2 sequences are PRHDT and FYEKMQ (reference sequence). Here the CDR3 reads CASSWRTSDADTQYF. Written as DNA, the CDR3 is TGTGCCAGCAGCTGGCGGACTAGCGATGCAGATACGCAGTATTTT.

This clonotype qualifies as medium-sized. The chain combines TRBV24-1 with TRBJ2-3; 11 positions agree with TRBD1. Germline V gene sequence: CDR1 KGHDR, CDR2 SFDVKD. Losses at the gene ends were 5 bases for V and 7 bases for J; bases not matched to a gene: 7. There are 15 residues in the CDR3. The CDR3 loop is CATSAGTGGANTQYF. The CDR3 DNA reads as TGTGCCACCAGTGCGGGGACAGGGGGAGCGAATACGCAGTATTTT.

This clonotype was recorded at least ten times. The genes are TRBV18 and TRBJ2-1, with 7 bases matching TRBD2. After removal of 6 bases from V and 5 bases from J, the junction contained 10 bases not matched to a gene. Germline lookup yields CDR1 KGHSH and CDR2 LQKENI. The CDR3 sequence is 15 residues long. This CDR3 reads CASSPLVGGNNEQFF. For the CDR3, the DNA is TGTGCCAGCTCCCCCCTCGTGGGGGGGAACAATGAGCAGTTCTTC.

The table lists this clonotype with many counts. This chain joins TRBV28 and TRBJ1-5, with D tentatively TRBD1 (5 bases). The CDR3 sequence is 16 residues long. V was trimmed by 6 bases and J by 3 bases, leaving 18 bases between them. The germline CDR1 and CDR2 sequences are MDHEN and SYDVKM. The CDR3 sequence is CASRSVRQGVNQPQHF. DNA for the CDR3: TGTGCCAGCAGGTCGGTGCGGCAGGGCGTCAATCAGCCCCAGCATTTT. The whole variable domain, filled in from reference TRBV28 and TRBJ1-5, reads DVKVTQSSRYLVKRTGEKVFLECVQDMDHENMFWYRQDPGLGLRLIYFSYDVKMKEKGDIPEGYSVSREKKERFSLILESASTNQTSMYLCASRSVRQGVNQPQHFGDGTRLSIL.